This TCR beta chain stems from a study of T cell responses to AZD1222 COVID-19 vaccine. Study-wide context: Second doses were pooled across both intervals (about 4 or about 12 weeks).

This clone has only one observation. The antigen is undetermined. TCRdb keeps only in-frame clones here, not all; method: immunoSEQ multiplex PCR. Found here are 120,000 or so clones, around 90% of them singletons; the top ten hold 2.8%. Study results and limitations: Repertoires were obtained solely post-peak T cell response. Recipients of AZD1222 seropositive at baseline numbered only 6 or 7.

Germline CDR1 is SGHTS and CDR2 is YDEGEE. Deletions cut 1 base from V and 2 bases from J, with 10 bases between. CDR3 size: 14 residues. This clonotype was sampled from an adult in good health. This sample comprised peripheral blood, obtained on day 0 of AZD1222 vaccination. The chain joins TRBV5-8 to TRBJ2-7, with a tentative D call TRBD1 (5 bases). Here the CDR3 DNA reads TGTGCCAGCAGCTTGAGGGGCAGGGCCTACGAGCAGTACTTC. It specifies CASSLRGRAYEQYF.